These T cell receptor beta chains were read from a single sample in a study of blood T cell repertoires in COVID-19. The data were produced by immunoSEQ multiplex PCR, yet TCRdb's version contains in-frame clones alone and is incomplete. The data contain approximately 26,000 clones, roughly 84% of them singletons. What was sequenced was peripheral blood. These receptors were taken from a human donor in a cohort sampled during active COVID-19. The donor label of this sample is uncertain. Both conserved end residues are part of each CDR3. D genes are given only for firm matches. Clone sizes are given selectively: once, few, many, or a class where the clone is expanded.

CDR3nt: TGTGCCAGCAGCTCCCCCCGGCGGACTGAAGCTTTCTTT
CDR3aa: CASSSPRRTEAFF
j_gene: TRBJ1-1
d_gene: -
abundance: -
v_gene: TRBV5-6
len: 13

CDR3nt: TGCGCCAGCAGTGTCGGGGGGAGGGCAGATACGCAGTATTTT
CDR3aa: CASSVGGRADTQYF
j_gene: TRBJ2-3
d_gene: TRBD2
abundance: -
v_gene: TRBV10-2
len: 14

CDR3nt: TGTGCCTGGAGTTTGGGACAGGGTCGTGAAAAACTGTTTTTT
CDR3aa: CAWSLGQGREKLFF
j_gene: TRBJ1-4
d_gene: TRBD1
abundance: -
v_gene: TRBV30
len: 14

CDR3nt: TGTGCCAGCAGCCCTCTGGTAAAGGGGACTAGCGGGGAACAAGAGACCCAGTACTTC
CDR3aa: CASSPLVKGTSGEQETQYF
j_gene: TRBJ2-5
d_gene: TRBD2
abundance: -
v_gene: TRBV4-2
len: 19

CDR3nt: TGTGCCAGCACCTCCCAGAGCGGGACTGGATCCGGTGAGGCCTACGAGCAGTACTTC
CDR3aa: CASTSQSGTGSGEAYEQYF
j_gene: TRBJ2-7
d_gene: TRBD2
abundance: -
v_gene: TRBV28
len: 19

CDR3nt: TGTGCCAGCAGCTTAACCAGCGGGGGAAATACAGATACGCAGTATTTT
CDR3aa: CASSLTSGGNTDTQYF
j_gene: TRBJ2-3
d_gene: TRBD2
abundance: -
v_gene: TRBV7-2
len: 16

CDR3nt: TGTGCCAGCAGTGAGAGACAGCACACCGGGGAGCTGTTTTTT
CDR3aa: CASSERQHTGELFF
j_gene: TRBJ2-2
d_gene: -
abundance: once
v_gene: TRBV11-3
len: 14

CDR3nt: TGTGCCAGCAGCTACCCCTGGACAGGGCTCTACTACGAGCAGTACTTC
CDR3aa: CASSYPWTGLYYEQYF
j_gene: TRBJ2-7
d_gene: TRBD1
abundance: -
v_gene: TRBV7-4
len: 16

CDR3nt: TGTGCCAGCAGCTTCGGTGGGACTAGCGGCCAAGAGACCCAGTACTTC
CDR3aa: CASSFGGTSGQETQYF
j_gene: TRBJ2-5
d_gene: TRBD2
abundance: -
v_gene: TRBV11-3
len: 16

CDR3nt: TGTGCCAGCAGCCAAACACAGGGGACCGGGGAGCTGTTTTTT
CDR3aa: CASSQTQGTGELFF
j_gene: TRBJ2-2
d_gene: TRBD1
abundance: -
v_gene: TRBV7-2
len: 14

CDR3nt: TGTGCCAGCAGCGAGGGCGAAAATGAAAAACTGTTTTTT
CDR3aa: CASSEGENEKLFF
j_gene: TRBJ1-4
d_gene: -
abundance: few
v_gene: TRBV2
len: 13

CDR3nt: TGTGCCAGCAGCGTCATGGGCCGGGGAACTAACTATGGCTACACCTTC
CDR3aa: CASSVMGRGTNYGYTF
j_gene: TRBJ1-2
d_gene: -
abundance: -
v_gene: TRBV7-8
len: 16

CDR3nt: TGTGCCTGGAGTGTACAGAGGGATAGCGGGGGGTTCCAAGAGACCCAGTACTTC
CDR3aa: CAWSVQRDSGGFQETQYF
j_gene: TRBJ2-5
d_gene: TRBD2
abundance: -
v_gene: TRBV30
len: 18

CDR3nt: TGTGCCAGCAGTTCAACCCCGGGGGACGTGGAGTACTTC
CDR3aa: CASSSTPGDVEYF
j_gene: TRBJ2-7
d_gene: -
abundance: -
v_gene: TRBV27
len: 13

CDR3nt: TGTGCCAGCAACTACAGGACGGATACGCAGTATTTT
CDR3aa: CASNYRTDTQYF
j_gene: TRBJ2-3
d_gene: -
abundance: -
v_gene: TRBV6-5
len: 12

CDR3nt: TGTGCCAGCAGTTTTTGGGGCCAGCCCCAGCATTTT
CDR3aa: CASSFWGQPQHF
j_gene: TRBJ1-5
d_gene: -
abundance: -
v_gene: TRBV28
len: 12

CDR3nt: TGTGCCAGCAGCCCGGCTTGGGGACAGGGAAATGAAAAACTGTTTTTT
CDR3aa: CASSPAWGQGNEKLFF
j_gene: TRBJ1-4
d_gene: TRBD1
abundance: few
v_gene: TRBV7-6
len: 16

CDR3nt: TGTGCCAGCAGCTTCGGAGCGCCCAGCACAGATACGCAGTATTTT
CDR3aa: CASSFGAPSTDTQYF
j_gene: TRBJ2-3
d_gene: -
abundance: once
v_gene: TRBV7-2
len: 15

CDR3nt: TGTGCCAGCAGCCCTTTTTACTGGGGGCAGAACACTGAAGCTTTCTTT
CDR3aa: CASSPFYWGQNTEAFF
j_gene: TRBJ1-1
d_gene: -
abundance: -
v_gene: TRBV7-9
len: 16

CDR3nt: TGTGCCAGCAGCGTCAGCGGGGGGCTATCTCAAGAGACCCAGTACTTC
CDR3aa: CASSVSGGLSQETQYF
j_gene: TRBJ2-5
d_gene: TRBD2
abundance: -
v_gene: TRBV9
len: 16

CDR3nt: TGTGCCAGCAGCTTAGCAGCGGGGGGGCCCCATGAGCAGTTCTTC
CDR3aa: CASSLAAGGPHEQFF
j_gene: TRBJ2-1
d_gene: TRBD2
abundance: -
v_gene: TRBV11-2
len: 15

CDR3nt: TGTGCCAGCAGCAATTATATTACAGTTGAGCCCTACGAGCAGTACTTC
CDR3aa: CASSNYITVEPYEQYF
j_gene: TRBJ2-7
d_gene: -
abundance: -
v_gene: TRBV7-9
len: 16

CDR3nt: TGTGCCAGCAGCCCGGGCCTAGCGGGGAACTACAATGAGCAGTTCTTC
CDR3aa: CASSPGLAGNYNEQFF
j_gene: TRBJ2-1
d_gene: TRBD2
abundance: -
v_gene: TRBV5-4
len: 16

CDR3nt: TGTGCCAGCAGCTTAGGGACAGGGGGCGCATATGGCTACACCTTC
CDR3aa: CASSLGTGGAYGYTF
j_gene: TRBJ1-2
d_gene: TRBD1
abundance: -
v_gene: TRBV5-4
len: 15

CDR3nt: TGCGCCAGCAGCTTACAGGCATACTATAATTCACCCCTCCACTTT
CDR3aa: CASSLQAYYNSPLHF
j_gene: TRBJ1-6
d_gene: -
abundance: -
v_gene: TRBV5-1
len: 15

CDR3nt: TGTGCCAGCAGCCCTAGACAGGGGGGCTCCTACAATGAGCAGTTCTTC
CDR3aa: CASSPRQGGSYNEQFF
j_gene: TRBJ2-1
d_gene: TRBD1
abundance: -
v_gene: TRBV11-2
len: 16

CDR3nt: TGTGCCAGCAGCCAAGTCACATCACAAGAGACCCAGTACTTC
CDR3aa: CASSQVTSQETQYF
j_gene: TRBJ2-5
d_gene: -
abundance: -
v_gene: TRBV3-1/TRBV3-2
len: 14

CDR3nt: TGTGCCAGCTCACCATGGCAGGGACAGGGAGCGGGGATCCAAGAGACCCAGTACTTC
CDR3aa: CASSPWQGQGAGIQETQYF
j_gene: TRBJ2-5
d_gene: TRBD1
abundance: few
v_gene: TRBV18
len: 19

CDR3nt: TGCGCCAGCAGCTCGGGGGACACTGAAGCTTTCTTT
CDR3aa: CASSSGDTEAFF
j_gene: TRBJ1-1
d_gene: -
abundance: -
v_gene: TRBV5-1
len: 12

CDR3nt: TGTGCCAGCAGCGCAGCACGGACTAGCGGGTTCTGGGGGGAGACCCAGTACTTC
CDR3aa: CASSAARTSGFWGETQYF
j_gene: TRBJ2-5
d_gene: TRBD2
abundance: -
v_gene: TRBV7-9
len: 18

CDR3nt: TGCGCCAGCAGCCCGGACAGCCGCAATCAGCCCCAGCATTTT
CDR3aa: CASSPDSRNQPQHF
j_gene: TRBJ1-5
d_gene: -
abundance: -
v_gene: TRBV5-1
len: 14

CDR3nt: TGTGCCAGCGAGTACCGAGGGGGCGGCACCGGGGAGCTGTTTTTT
CDR3aa: CASEYRGGGTGELFF
j_gene: TRBJ2-2
d_gene: TRBD1
abundance: -
v_gene: TRBV6-5
len: 15

CDR3nt: TGTGCCAGCAGCTACGGGACAGAATCAATCTACGAGCAGTACTTC
CDR3aa: CASSYGTESIYEQYF
j_gene: TRBJ2-7
d_gene: TRBD1
abundance: -
v_gene: TRBV6-5
len: 15

CDR3nt: TGTGCTAGTGGTTGGGGGAGGACTGAAGCTTTCTTT
CDR3aa: CASGWGRTEAFF
j_gene: TRBJ1-1
d_gene: -
abundance: once
v_gene: TRBV12-5
len: 12

CDR3nt: TGTGCCAGCTCACCTGGCCGACAGGGGCTCAATCAGCCCCAGCATTTT
CDR3aa: CASSPGRQGLNQPQHF
j_gene: TRBJ1-5
d_gene: TRBD1
abundance: once
v_gene: TRBV18
len: 16

CDR3nt: TGTGCCAGCAGCTTACAGGGGCCGGGAAATGAGCAGTTCTTC
CDR3aa: CASSLQGPGNEQFF
j_gene: TRBJ2-1
d_gene: TRBD1
abundance: once
v_gene: TRBV5-4
len: 14

CDR3nt: TGTGCCACCAGTGATCCGGGACAGGGTCACGGGGAGCTGTTTTTT
CDR3aa: CATSDPGQGHGELFF
j_gene: TRBJ2-2
d_gene: TRBD1
abundance: -
v_gene: TRBV24-1
len: 15

CDR3nt: TGTGCCAGCAGCCGAGGGGGGGCTAATGAAAAACTGTTTTTT
CDR3aa: CASSRGGANEKLFF
j_gene: TRBJ1-4
d_gene: -
abundance: once
v_gene: TRBV3-1/TRBV3-2
len: 14

CDR3nt: TGTGCCAGCAGTCCTCGTGGAAGAGGGGGGGCCTCTGGGGCCAACGTCCTGACTTTC
CDR3aa: CASSPRGRGGASGANVLTF
j_gene: TRBJ2-6
d_gene: -
abundance: -
v_gene: TRBV28
len: 19

CDR3nt: TGTGCCAGCACCCGAGACAGGGTAGGGGGCTACACCTTC
CDR3aa: CASTRDRVGGYTF
j_gene: TRBJ1-2
d_gene: TRBD1
abundance: -
v_gene: TRBV7-2
len: 13

CDR3nt: TGTGCCAGCAGCTTAGAACAGGGAGTCTCCTACGAGCAGTACTTC
CDR3aa: CASSLEQGVSYEQYF
j_gene: TRBJ2-7
d_gene: -
abundance: -
v_gene: TRBV7-6
len: 15

CDR3nt: TGTGCCAGCACGCCTGGAGGGGGGGAAGAGACCCAGTACTTC
CDR3aa: CASTPGGGEETQYF
j_gene: TRBJ2-5
d_gene: -
abundance: -
v_gene: TRBV5-4
len: 14

CDR3nt: TGTGCCAGCAGCCCCGGGGGCTCTGGAAACACCATATATTTT
CDR3aa: CASSPGGSGNTIYF
j_gene: TRBJ1-3
d_gene: -
abundance: -
v_gene: TRBV3-1/TRBV3-2
len: 14

CDR3nt: TGTGCCAGCAGCGTAGAACTAGCGGGGGCCGAGAACACCGGGGAGCTGTTTTTT
CDR3aa: CASSVELAGAENTGELFF
j_gene: TRBJ2-2
d_gene: TRBD2
abundance: -
v_gene: TRBV9
len: 18

CDR3nt: TGTGCCAGCAGCGAGGGTGGGGTGAACACTGAAGCTTTCTTT
CDR3aa: CASSEGGVNTEAFF
j_gene: TRBJ1-1
d_gene: -
abundance: -
v_gene: TRBV6-5
len: 14

CDR3nt: TGTGCCAGCAGCCAGGACAGGGCCGCCTACGAGCAGTACTTC
CDR3aa: CASSQDRAAYEQYF
j_gene: TRBJ2-7
d_gene: TRBD1
abundance: -
v_gene: TRBV7-9
len: 14

CDR3nt: TGCGCCAGCAGCCCCGGGGGACTAGCGGGCCAAGAGACCCAGTACTTC
CDR3aa: CASSPGGLAGQETQYF
j_gene: TRBJ2-5
d_gene: TRBD2
abundance: -
v_gene: TRBV5-1
len: 16

CDR3nt: TGTGCCAGCAGCCGTGGTGGACAAGCCGCCCAAGAGACCCAGTACTTC
CDR3aa: CASSRGGQAAQETQYF
j_gene: TRBJ2-5
d_gene: -
abundance: -
v_gene: TRBV11-3
len: 16

CDR3nt: TGTGCCAGCAGCCAAGGAAGGACAGTATACGAGCAGTACTTC
CDR3aa: CASSQGRTVYEQYF
j_gene: TRBJ2-7
d_gene: -
abundance: few
v_gene: TRBV14
len: 14

CDR3nt: TGTGCCAGCAGCTTACTAGCGGGAGCCGGCACAGATACGCAGTATTTT
CDR3aa: CASSLLAGAGTDTQYF
j_gene: TRBJ2-3
d_gene: TRBD2
abundance: -
v_gene: TRBV7-9
len: 16

CDR3nt: TGTGCCAGCAGTTCCCCCCGGCAGGGGGCTTCACCCCTCCACTTT
CDR3aa: CASSSPRQGASPLHF
j_gene: TRBJ1-6
d_gene: TRBD1
abundance: -
v_gene: TRBV6-2/TRBV6-3
len: 15

CDR3nt: TGTGCCAGCAGCCCGACTAGCGGACCCTACGAGCAGTACTTC
CDR3aa: CASSPTSGPYEQYF
j_gene: TRBJ2-7
d_gene: TRBD2
abundance: -
v_gene: TRBV6-5
len: 14

CDR3nt: TGCGCCAGCAGCTTGACGGACAGGTACACAGATACGCAGTATTTT
CDR3aa: CASSLTDRYTDTQYF
j_gene: TRBJ2-3
d_gene: TRBD1
abundance: -
v_gene: TRBV5-1
len: 15

CDR3nt: TGTGCCAGCAGTGAACCCTGGGGCAGGGGGGCCTACAATGAGCAGTTCTTC
CDR3aa: CASSEPWGRGAYNEQFF
j_gene: TRBJ2-1
d_gene: -
abundance: -
v_gene: TRBV6-1
len: 17

CDR3nt: TGTGCTAGTGGTTTTCGGAGAGAGGGCAGGGAGACCCAGTACTTC
CDR3aa: CASGFRREGRETQYF
j_gene: TRBJ2-5
d_gene: -
abundance: -
v_gene: TRBV12-5
len: 15

CDR3nt: TGTGCCAGCAGCCAAGACACGGAGATCGGGTACGAGCAGTACTTC
CDR3aa: CASSQDTEIGYEQYF
j_gene: TRBJ2-7
d_gene: -
abundance: -
v_gene: TRBV3-1/TRBV3-2
len: 15

CDR3nt: TGTGCCAGCAGCTTAGCGCTAATCAGGGGGAATAACTATGGCTACACCTTC
CDR3aa: CASSLALIRGNNYGYTF
j_gene: TRBJ1-2
d_gene: TRBD1
abundance: -
v_gene: TRBV7-2
len: 17

CDR3nt: TGCGCCAGCAGCTTACTCACCCCCGGGACAGGGGCGCTCGCCGGGGAGCTGTTTTTT
CDR3aa: CASSLLTPGTGALAGELFF
j_gene: TRBJ2-2
d_gene: TRBD1
abundance: -
v_gene: TRBV5-1
len: 19

CDR3nt: TGTGCCAGCAGCTTAATGCGGGGGGGCCGGGGTGAGCAGTACTTC
CDR3aa: CASSLMRGGRGEQYF
j_gene: TRBJ2-7
d_gene: TRBD2
abundance: -
v_gene: TRBV7-2
len: 15

CDR3nt: TGTGCCAGTAGTAACCGGGACAGAAGCAATCAGCCCCAGCATTTT
CDR3aa: CASSNRDRSNQPQHF
j_gene: TRBJ1-5
d_gene: TRBD1
abundance: -
v_gene: TRBV19
len: 15